The entry that follows covers one T cell receptor (beta chain) sequence. Its antigen is not yet known. No base-level quality is on record; no much larger clone is a single base apart. Including the terminal cysteine and phenylalanine, the CDR3 comprises 14 residues. Only the CDR3 portion is preserved as DNA: 42 bases, with reading frame beginning at the first base. V and J are trimmed by 5 bases and 4 bases, and the gene matches miss 5 bases of the junction. CDR1 and CDR2 are drawn from the germline V gene: MDHEN, SYDVKM. Collaborating institutions collected whole blood in K2EDTA tubes following their own protocols. Collaborator samples were shipped for TCRbeta analysis as frozen whole blood, isolated PBMCs, or DNA extracted from either sample type. The data are from a study of blood T cell repertoires in COVID-19 (dated by TCRdb to about 2020). A note on the overall study: Samples from collaborators originated in the United States, Italy and Spain and spanned both the acute and convalescent phases of COVID-19. Sample metadata almost always included a de-identified subject ID, COVID-19 status, age in years and sex. The samples were drawn from the first 160 participants of the ongoing ImmuneRACE study and from 1,254 subjects provided by 6 global collaborators. The repertoires were released in a freely available public database intended as a resource for research on the immune response to SARS-CoV-2. The dataset comprised deeply sampled blood TCRbeta repertoires from subjects exposed to, actively infected with, or recovered from COVID-19. Where available, HLA class I and class II types were taken from metadata supplied by the sample provider and were not determined by assay-based typing. The prospective study material was composed of cDNA or gDNA derived from T cells, B-cell-depleted T cells, or PBMCs.

TCRbeta CDR3 regions were amplified from genomic DNA by means of the immunoSEQ Assay, a bias-controlled multiplex PCR. The source study handled its data this way. The number of nucleated cells in each sample was estimated from the amplification of reference gene primers within the assay. To quantify the absolute abundance of each unique TCRbeta CDR3 rearrangement, sequence reads were collapsed and filtered. For each sample, productive Simpson clonality was calculated by taking the square root of Simpson's diversity index across productive rearrangements. TCRdb retrieved this table from immuneACCESS and kept in-frame rearrangements only. Not all clones are present; in checked studies, unresolved V genes account for under half, and no reason is known for the remainder. The V and J calls and clone size were taken over from that table, and D and trimming were inferred from the DNA. The sample contains 250,000 or so clones, nearly 85% of them found a single time. The ten largest clones represent around 5.2% of the sample.

The research as a whole found: Clinical and demographic metadata were provided uncurated, with the amount varying by source and participant.

The receptor's source is a human donor in a cohort sampled during active COVID-19. Here the chain combines TRBV28 and TRBJ1-2; 9 bases in the middle match TRBD1. The specimen sequenced was peripheral blood. The CDR3 protein is CASSGTGITYGYTF. The sequence in DNA is TGTGCCAGCAGTGGGACAGGGATTACCTATGGCTACACCTTC.